The 20 T cell receptor beta chains given below trace back to one sample, sequenced in a study of beta chain features in type 1 diabetes. The authors reverse transcribed all of the isolated RNA, so sequencing captured expressed TCRB transcripts. The protocol was immunoSEQ multiplex PCR, while the TCRdb copy is restricted to in-frame clones and leaves out a portion. Altogether around 350,000 clones are present, over 10% being singletons, with the ten largest covering 0.017%. Sequences were obtained from naive CD4+ T cells from blood. The receptors were sampled from a man aged 18 to 35 in good health.

The rearrangement uses TRBV2 and TRBJ2-7, with TRBD2 matching over 12 bases. Trimming took 3 bases from V and 4 from J; bases not matched to a gene: 7. CDR1 is SNHLY and CDR2 is FYNNEI in the germline V gene. The CDR3 consists of 16 residues. For the CDR3, the DNA is TGTGCCAGCAGTGACGGACTAGCGGGGATAAATTACGAGCAGTACTTC. Amino acid sequence: CASSDGLAGINYEQYF.

This clone was seen only a few times. The rearrangement joins TRBV6-5 to TRBJ2-1; tentative D call: TRBD1 (7 bases). CDR3 length: 13 residues. V lost 5 bases and J 7 bases, leaving 12 bases between the germline ends. CDR1 and CDR2 (germline): MNHEY, SVGAGI. The CDR3 region is CASSRGTANEQFF. The CDR3 DNA follows: TGTGCCAGCAGTCGCGGGACAGCAAATGAGCAGTTCTTC.

With regard to this clone: One end of the junction is discordant with germline, which a read error may explain. The CDR3 DNA reads TGTGCCTGGAGTGTCCTCCCGGGACTAGCGGGAGGAGTTTTT. It specifies CAWSVLPGLAGGVF. V and J are TRBV30 and TRBJ2-3; 15 positions match TRBD2. The CDR3 totals 14 residues. In germline, CDR1 is GTSNPN, CDR2 SVGIG (reference sequence).

The chain couples TRBV28 to TRBJ2-7, with 10 bases lining up with TRBD1. After removal of 4 bases from V and 5 bases from J, the junction contained 8 bases not matched to a gene. The CDR3 extends over 15 amino acids. Germline V gene lookup returns CDR1 MDHEN and CDR2 SYDVKM. CDR3 sequence reads: CASSSGSTGGNEQYF. DNA of the CDR3: TGTGCCAGCAGTTCGGGGTCGACAGGGGGCAACGAGCAGTACTTC.

This chain uses TRBV19 with TRBJ1-5; D might be TRBD1 (5 bases). Germline CDR1 reads LNHDA; CDR2 reads SQIVND (reference sequence). CDR3 length equals 18 residues. The V end lost 6 bases, the J end lost 4 bases, and 25 bases lay between the germline ends. CDR3 region: CASSQLPLLVGGNQPQHF. The CDR3 region has the DNA TGTGCCAGTAGCCAATTACCCCTTCTGGTGGGGGGGAATCAGCCCCAGCATTTT.

This clone turned up a few times. This rearrangement joins TRBV25-1 to TRBJ2-7; D not resolved. Germline loops: CDR1 MGHDK, CDR2 SYGVNS. V shed 3 bases and J shed 8 bases, with 17 bases lying between them. There are 14 residues in the CDR3. The CDR3 DNA reads as TGTGCCAGCAGTGAGGTGGTCGCCCGCGAGAAGCAGTACTTC. This gives the protein CASSEVVAREKQYF.

This rearrangement joins TRBV9 to TRBJ2-7, with D possibly being TRBD1 (5 bases). V was pared by 0 bases and J by 0 bases, with 10 bases between. This CDR3 has 15 residues. Germline CDR1 and CDR2: SGDLS and YYNGEE. The CDR3 coding sequence is TGTGCCAGCAGCGTAGCCCCAGGGCACTCCTACGAGCAGTACTTC. It codes for CASSVAPGHSYEQYF.

This clone was counted only a few times. This chain connects TRBV18 to TRBJ2-1; TRBD2 matches at 14 bases. The V gene end was trimmed by 5 bases and the J gene end by 10 bases; junction bases not matched to a gene: 7. The CDR3 extends over 15 amino acids. Looked up from germline, CDR1 is KGHSH and CDR2 is LQKENI. The CDR3 DNA is TGTGCCAGCTCATTTGGACTAGCGGGAGGAGAGGAGCAGTTCTTC. Its translation: CASSFGLAGGEEQFF.

CDR3 nucleotide sequence: TGTGCCAGCTCACTCTCAACTGGACAGGGAGAAGCTTTCTTT. Translation: CASSLSTGQGEAFF. This chain joins TRBV18 and TRBJ1-1; TRBD1 matches 8 bases. From germline, CDR1 is KGHSH and CDR2 LQKENI. V was clipped by 4 bases and J by 8 bases; unmatched bases: 9. The CDR3 extends over 14 amino acids.

The chain employs TRBV5-4 and TRBJ1-1; D remains ambiguous. In germline, CDR1 is SGHNT, CDR2 YYREEE (reference sequence). The CDR3 loop spans 15 amino acids. Trimming took 3 bases from V and 5 from J, leaving 17 bases between them. The CDR3 bases are TGTGCCAGCAGCTGGGGTGGGGAGATTGATACTGAAGCTTTCTTT. Amino acid sequence: CASSWGGEIDTEAFF.

This clone has more than one count but fewer than ten. The chain is built from TRBV15 and TRBJ1-5; TRBD1 aligns across 7 bases. V lost 1 base, J lost 7 bases, and 7 bases stayed unmatched. The CDR3 loop spans 15 amino acids. Germline values: CDR1 LNHNV, CDR2 YYDKDF (reference sequence). The DNA of the CDR3 is TGTGCCACCAGCAGAGTCCAGGGGGATCACCAGCCCCAGCATTTT. Translated: CATSRVQGDHQPQHF.

This clone was observed a handful of times. This chain joins TRBV7-2 and TRBJ1-1; TRBD1 might be the D (6 bases). Germline CDR1 SGHTA, CDR2 FQGNSA. Trimming stripped 2 bases from V and 5 bases from J, with 15 bases between. This CDR3 has 15 residues. This chain's CDR3 is CASSLTGGGSTEAFF. CDR3 bases: TGTGCCAGCAGCTTAACGGGAGGGGGAAGTACTGAAGCTTTCTTT. Full variable domain (remainder filled in from reference TRBV7-2 and TRBJ1-1): GAGVSQSPSNKVTEKGKDVELRCDPISGHTALYWYRQSLGQGLEFLIYFQGNSAPDKSGLPSDRFSAERTGGSVSTLTIQRTQQEDSAVYLCASSLTGGGSTEAFFGQGTRLTVV.

This chain's CDR3 is CASRDRGPETQYF. The CDR3 nucleotides are TGTGCCAGCCGGGACAGGGGGCCCGAGACCCAGTACTTC. The J gene is TRBJ2-5, the V gene TRBV10-3; 12 bases map to TRBD1. Germline-derived CDR1 and CDR2 are ENHRY and SYGVKD. V trimming: 10 bases; J trimming: 5 bases; junction bases outside the gene matches: 5. This CDR3 region has 13 residues.

This clone was detected only a few times. This sequence joins TRBV7-2 and TRBJ2-7; TRBD2 aligns across 10 bases. V shed 1 base, J shed 0 bases, and the junction held 6 bases outside the gene matches. Germline CDR1 and CDR2: SGHTA and FQGNSA. The CDR3 sequence is 17 residues long. CDR3 in DNA: TGTGCCAGCAGCTTAGTAGCGGGGGGCACCCCCTCCTACGAGCAGTACTTC. Encoded protein: CASSLVAGGTPSYEQYF.

The V and J genes are TRBV19 and TRBJ2-5; 7 bases line up with TRBD1. CDR1 and CDR2 from the germline V gene are LNHDA and SQIVND (reference sequence). This CDR3 comprises 13 residues. The junction had 7 bases not matched to a gene; V was cut back by 7 bases and J by 5 bases. The CDR3 DNA sequence: TGTGCCAGTAATGACAGGGTAGGGGAGACCCAGTACTTC. It translates to CASNDRVGETQYF.

This clone has a handful of counts. The CDR3 region has the DNA TGCACCAGCAGCCGACAAGGACTAGCGGGAACTAGCACAGATACGCAGTATTTT. Its protein product is CTSSRQGLAGTSTDTQYF. V and J are TRBV1 and TRBJ2-3; the D call in the table, TRBD2, was not verified against the DNA. TRBV1 is reported as a pseudogene. This CDR3 spans 18 amino acids.

The chain combines TRBV4-2 with TRBJ1-4; TRBD1 matches at 9 bases. CDR1 LGHNA and CDR2 YNFKEQ come from the germline V gene. J gave up 8 bases and V 4 bases, and 11 bases lay outside the gene matches. The CDR3 has 16 residues. CDR3 in DNA: TGTGCCAGCAGCCCAGAAACCGGGACAGGGTTAGAAAAACTGTTTTTT. Amino acid sequence: CASSPETGTGLEKLFF.

The genes are TRBV6-6 and TRBJ2-5; D may be TRBD1 (6 bases). The CDR3 totals 15 residues. Germline lookup yields CDR1 MNHNY and CDR2 SVGAGI (reference sequence). The ends were cut back, 6 bases at V and 4 bases at J, with 18 bases in the middle. CDR3 residues: CASSRGQQRSETQYF. The CDR3 DNA is TGTGCCAGCAGCCGTGGACAGCAACGTTCAGAGACCCAGTACTTC.

The table lists this clone with a few counts. The chain has TRBV5-1 and TRBJ1-1; D might be TRBD1 (6 bases). Trimming pared 0 bases from V and 1 base from J, leaving 10 bases between. Germline CDR1 and CDR2: SGHRS and YFSETQ. The CDR3 runs 15 residues. The CDR3 nucleotides read TGCGCCAGCAGCTTGGTATCCAGGGGGAACACTGAAGCTTTCTTT. It yields the protein CASSLVSRGNTEAFF.

This clone was observed a handful of times. The chain has TRBV5-1 and TRBJ2-1; 9 bases map to TRBD2. The germline V gene has CDR1 SGHRS and CDR2 YFSETQ. The V gene end was trimmed by 2 bases and the J gene end by 2 bases; junction bases not matched to a gene: 2. CDR3 length equals 15 residues. The CDR3, as DNA: TGCGCCAGCAGCTTTAGCGGGAGCGCCTACAATGAGCAGTTCTTC. This translates into CASSFSGSAYNEQFF. Variable domain in full (rest from reference TRBV5-1 and TRBJ2-1): KAGVTQTPRYLIKTRGQQVTLSCSPISGHRSVSWYQQTPGQGLQFLFEYFSETQRNKGNFPGRFSGRQFSNSRSEMNVSTLELGDSALYLCASSFSGSAYNEQFFGPGTRLTVL.